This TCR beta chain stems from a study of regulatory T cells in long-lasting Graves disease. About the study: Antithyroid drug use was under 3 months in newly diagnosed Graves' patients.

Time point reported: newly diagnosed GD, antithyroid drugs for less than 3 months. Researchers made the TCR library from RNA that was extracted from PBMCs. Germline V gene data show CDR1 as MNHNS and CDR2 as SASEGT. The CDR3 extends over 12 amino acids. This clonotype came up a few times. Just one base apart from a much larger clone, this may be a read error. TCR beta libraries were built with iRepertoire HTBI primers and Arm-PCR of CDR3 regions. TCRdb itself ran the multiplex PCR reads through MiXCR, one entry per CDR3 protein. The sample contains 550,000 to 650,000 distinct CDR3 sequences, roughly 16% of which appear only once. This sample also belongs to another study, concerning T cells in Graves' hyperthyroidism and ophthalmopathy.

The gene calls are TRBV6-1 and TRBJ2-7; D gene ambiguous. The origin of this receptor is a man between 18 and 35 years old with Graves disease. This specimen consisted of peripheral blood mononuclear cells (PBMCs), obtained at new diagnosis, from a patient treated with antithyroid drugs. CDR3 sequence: CANSDGTYEPYF. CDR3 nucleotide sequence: TGTGCCAACTCGGACGGAACCTACGAGCCGTACTTC.